Listed below are T cell receptor beta chains from one sample, sequenced in a study of T-cell reconstitution after alpha-beta-depleted transplantation in children. TCRdb recomputed calls from the PCR reads with MiXCR, one row per CDR3 protein. The sample yields about 500,000 distinct CDR3 sequences, 32% seen once. Sequenced here: PBMCs from the stem cell graft donor, sampled from the stem cell graft. These receptor sequences come from a human donor who donated a stem cell graft to a child with aplastic anemia. The CDR3 runs from the conserved cysteine through the conserved F or W. Fields, in order: clone size, J gene, V gene, D gene, CDR3 DNA, CDR3 protein. D genes are given only for firm matches. The size of a clone is reported for some rows only, either as once, few or many, or as a class for expanded clones.

clone_size: NA
j_call: TRBJ2-1
v_call: TRBV7-2
d_call: NA
cdr3_nt: TGTGCCAGCAGCAATAGTAGCGTCCTAAACAATGAGCAGTTCTTC
cdr3_aa: CASSNSSVLNNEQFF

clone_size: NA
j_call: TRBJ2-5
v_call: TRBV20-1
d_call: NA
cdr3_nt: TGCAGTGCAACAAAATACCAAGAGACCCAGTACTTC
cdr3_aa: CSATKYQETQYF

clone_size: NA
j_call: TRBJ2-2
v_call: TRBV3-1
d_call: TRBD2
cdr3_nt: TGTGCCAGCAGCCAAAGCCCTCCTTTTGTGGGAGGGCCGAGCACCGGGGAGCTGTTTTTT
cdr3_aa: CASSQSPPFVGGPSTGELFF

clone_size: few
j_call: TRBJ2-1
v_call: TRBV12-3/TRBV12-4
d_call: NA
cdr3_nt: TGTGCCAGCACCCTTGGGGGATCCGTTCCCCAGTTCTTC
cdr3_aa: CASTLGGSVPQFF

clone_size: few
j_call: TRBJ2-1
v_call: TRBV29-1
d_call: TRBD1
cdr3_nt: TGCAGCGTTGGGACAGGGCCGTACAATGAGCAGTTCTTC
cdr3_aa: CSVGTGPYNEQFF

clone_size: NA
j_call: TRBJ1-6
v_call: TRBV7-2
d_call: NA
cdr3_nt: TGTGCCAGCAGTTCGACAGGTCCCTATAATTCACCCCTCCACTTT
cdr3_aa: CASSSTGPYNSPLHF

clone_size: NA
j_call: TRBJ2-2
v_call: TRBV29-1
d_call: TRBD1
cdr3_nt: TGCAGCGCTGACAGGGAGAACACCGGGGAGCTGTTTTTT
cdr3_aa: CSADRENTGELFF

clone_size: few
j_call: TRBJ1-2
v_call: TRBV6-1
d_call: NA
cdr3_nt: TGTGCCAGCACCAGGACAGTCGGATATGGCTACACCTTC
cdr3_aa: CASTRTVGYGYTF

clone_size: NA
j_call: TRBJ1-5
v_call: TRBV9
d_call: NA
cdr3_nt: TGTGCCAGCAGTATAGATAACAATCAGCCCCAGCATTTT
cdr3_aa: CASSIDNNQPQHF

clone_size: NA
j_call: TRBJ1-1
v_call: TRBV5-1
d_call: TRBD1
cdr3_nt: TGCGCCAGCAGCCCCGATCCCCAGGGGGCAGGGACTGAAGCTTTCTTT
cdr3_aa: CASSPDPQGAGTEAFF

clone_size: NA
j_call: TRBJ2-7
v_call: TRBV7-9
d_call: TRBD2
cdr3_nt: TGTGCCAGCAGCTGGCCCTTGGCAGCGGGGTCCTACGAGCAGTACTTC
cdr3_aa: CASSWPLAAGSYEQYF

clone_size: NA
j_call: TRBJ2-1
v_call: TRBV5-5
d_call: NA
cdr3_nt: TGTGCCAGCAGCTTCGACTTACCCAATGAGCAGTTCTTC
cdr3_aa: CASSFDLPNEQFF

clone_size: NA
j_call: TRBJ2-1
v_call: TRBV28
d_call: TRBD2
cdr3_nt: TGTGCCAGCAGTTTACCTCCGGGAGGGCCCCAAGAACAGTTCTTC
cdr3_aa: CASSLPPGGPQEQFF

clone_size: NA
j_call: TRBJ2-5
v_call: TRBV15
d_call: NA
cdr3_nt: TGTGCCACCAGCAAAGGATGGGGGGAAAGGGGGGTGAAGACCCAGTACTTC
cdr3_aa: CATSKGWGERGVKTQYF

clone_size: few
j_call: TRBJ1-1
v_call: TRBV10-3
d_call: NA
cdr3_nt: TGTGCCATCAGTGAGGAAATTGAAGCTTTCTTT
cdr3_aa: CAISEEIEAFF

clone_size: NA
j_call: TRBJ2-1
v_call: TRBV5-4
d_call: NA
cdr3_nt: TGTGCCAGCAGCGACACCACTCGACGCACCTACAATGAGCAGTTCTTC
cdr3_aa: CASSDTTRRTYNEQFF

clone_size: few
j_call: TRBJ2-3
v_call: TRBV12-3/TRBV12-4
d_call: NA
cdr3_nt: TGTGCCAGCAGTGGACGGGGGGCGTCGAGTACAGATACGCAGTATTTT
cdr3_aa: CASSGRGASSTDTQYF

clone_size: once
j_call: TRBJ1-2
v_call: TRBV14
d_call: TRBD1
cdr3_nt: TGTGCCAGCAGCCCCCAGACAGGGTATGTTGGTGATGGCTACACCTTC
cdr3_aa: CASSPQTGYVGDGYTF

clone_size: once
j_call: TRBJ2-4
v_call: TRBV5-1
d_call: NA
cdr3_nt: TGCGCCAGCAGCCGACAGATTGCCGACATTCAGTACTTC
cdr3_aa: CASSRQIADIQYF